This entry describes one T cell receptor (beta chain). Its antigen is still unknown. The assay was immunoSEQ multiplex PCR, and TCRdb's table has in-frame clones only and misses some. The sample carries approximately 2.4 million clones, more than 90% recorded once. This sample is part of a study of shared clonotypes between healthy human individuals. Regarding the study as a whole: Larger richness was generally estimated for naive than memory subsets.

With 7 bases removed from V and 5 bases from J, the gap between germline ends came to 22 bases. Per germline, CDR1 MGHDK and CDR2 SYGVNS. The CDR3 covers 16 residues. The receptor's source is a man between 18 and 35 years old in good health. Specimen: naive CD4+ T cells sorted from blood. Subset meaning: CD45RA+ positively selected. The rearrangement links TRBV25-1 to TRBJ2-3; D possibly uses TRBD1 or TRBD2 (6 bases each). The CDR3: CASMPDGGQWGDTQYF. In DNA form, the CDR3 reads TGTGCCAGCATGCCCGATGGGGGGCAATGGGGAGATACGCAGTATTTT.